This TCR beta chain was profiled in a study of CD8+CD57+ T cells in acquired aplastic anemia. Study context: Isolated CD4+ and CD8+ cells, once sorted, yielded DNA averaging about 3.4 ug. The study obtained 9 million to 13 million reads on average for CD4+ cells from healthy donors.

Genomic DNA, serving as template, underwent TCR beta VDJ and CDR3 profiling. TCRdb passed the reads through MiXCR, listing each CDR3 protein once. Of about 64,000 distinct CDR3 sequences in the sample, around 55% were seen once. Study-wide findings and caveats: Patient and control CD8+ Simpson's diversity was not significantly different.

A remark on this clonotype: The antigen remains unidentified. Its ends do not fully match the called genes, so a read error is possible.

Germline CDR1 SGHVS, CDR2 FQNEAQ. The CDR3 runs to 12 residues. This sequence originates from a human donor in good health, serving as a control. The sample was sorted CD4+, CD8+, or CD8+CD57+ T cells (not recorded which) from PBMCs. This chain connects TRBV7-8 to TRBJ1-1; D unclear. The CDR3 spells CASSLVETEAFF. CDR3 nucleotides: TGTGCCAGCAGCTTAGTCGAGACTGAGGCTTTCTTT.